This TCR beta chain was identified in a study of blood T cells in healthy people across ages. Study-level findings and limits: Long-lived donors exceeded aged donors in naive CD4+ cells and diversity.

This clonotype was observed a few times. What it recognizes is unknown. The use of a sample-barcoded 5' primer and a J-beta primer mix characterized a second PCR of about 6 to 11 cycles. TCRdb analysed the 5' RACE reads with MiXCR anew, one entry per CDR3 protein. The repertoire has about 690,000 distinct CDR3 sequences, approximately 40% of them found once; the top ten carry around 30%. With 5 bases removed from V and 4 bases from J, the gap between germline ends came to 13 bases. The CDR3 spans 14 residues. CDR1 and CDR2 (germline): SGHTA, FQGNSA. The sample taken for sequencing was blood. The source of this sequence is an elderly man in good health. The chain is built from TRBV7-2 and TRBJ2-3; D is unresolved. The CDR3 is CASSLNARPDTQYF. DNA for the CDR3: TGTGCCAGCAGCCTCAACGCCCGGCCAGATACGCAGTATTTT. The full variable domain, with the rest looked up from reference TRBV7-2 and TRBJ2-3, is GAGVSQSPSNKVTEKGKDVELRCDPISGHTALYWYRQSLGQGLEFLIYFQGNSAPDKSGLPSDRFSAERTGGSVSTLTIQRTQQEDSAVYLCASSLNARPDTQYFGPGTRLTVL.